The clone carrying this T cell receptor (beta chain) was seen ten or more times. Its antigen is currently unknown. This specimen belongs to a study of early T cells in non-severe SARS-CoV-2 infection. Study in general: The study sequenced bulk RNA from unsorted whole blood, with chains unpaired. Study results and caveats: Anti-spike CD8 responses were favored in VDJdb matching, and private and CD4 specificities were missed.

The V gene end was trimmed by 6 bases and the J gene end by 8 bases; junction bases not matched to a gene: 3. The CDR3 covers 12 residues. CDR1 SQVTM and CDR2 ANQGSEA come from the germline V gene. The protocol attached unique molecular identifiers to individual cDNA molecules. MiXCR, run by TCRdb on the 5' RACE reads, gives a single entry per CDR3 protein. The repertoire holds roughly 72,000 distinct CDR3 sequences, with roughly 13% as singletons. This receptor was identified in an adult who was a healthcare worker with PCR-confirmed SARS-CoV-2 infection or an uninfected control (not recorded which). Specimen: whole blood. The gene calls are TRBV29-1 and TRBJ2-1, with 11 bases matching TRBD2. The CDR3 coding sequence is TGCAGCGTGTTAGCGGGAGGGGATGAGCAGTTCTTC. This translates into CSVLAGGDEQFF.